These 6 T cell receptor beta chains were all obtained from the same sample, sequenced in a study of T-cell reconstitution after alpha-beta-depleted transplantation in children. The library targeted TCRbeta and was prepared with unique molecular identifiers. MiXCR was run by TCRdb on the PCR reads, yielding one entry per CDR3 protein. The sample yields fewer than 550,000 distinct CDR3 sequences, over 9.5% seen once. This material consisted of PBMCs, mostly from graft donor cells, taken 180 days after TCRalphabeta/CD19-depleted stem cell transplant. The receptors derive from a female patient under 10 years old who had a stem cell transplant for aplastic anemia, so the T cells may come from the graft donor.

CDR3 amino acids: CASSYYTSYGYTF. The CDR3 coding sequence is TGTGCCAGCAGTTATTACACGAGCTATGGCTACACCTTC. The chain has TRBV13 and TRBJ1-2; D unresolved. The CDR3 loop spans 13 amino acids. V was clipped by 6 bases and J by 4 bases, with 12 bases between them. The germline gives CDR1 PRHDT, CDR2 FYEKMQ (reference sequence).

This sequence joins TRBV12-3 or TRBV12-4 and TRBJ1-2, with D possibly TRBD1 on 6 matching bases. The CDR3 covers 13 residues. The V gene lost 6 bases and the J gene lost 6 bases, with 14 bases spanning the gap. CDR3 protein: CASRPGAWHGYTF. CDR3 nucleotide sequence: TGTGCCAGCAGGCCGGGGGCATGGCATGGCTACACCTTC.

This chain uses TRBV15 with TRBJ1-5; the D gene is possibly TRBD1 (5 bases). CDR3 length: 15 amino acids. The V and J ends lost 2 bases and 6 bases respectively, with 14 bases between them. CDR1 and CDR2 from the germline V gene are LNHNV and YYDKDF (reference sequence). CDR3 sequence: CATSRTGTSFQPQHF. DNA of the CDR3: TGTGCCACCAGCAGAACCGGGACCTCTTTTCAGCCCCAGCATTTT.

With respect to this clonotype: A single base separates this from a much larger clone, so it may be a read error. The V gene is TRBV29-1, the J gene TRBJ2-7, with TRBD1 matching 10 bases. Germline V gene data show CDR1 as SQVTM and CDR2 as ANQGSEA. The CDR3 extends over 13 amino acids. The CDR3 loop is CSATTGGSYVQYV. In nucleotides, the CDR3 is TGCAGCGCCACGACAGGGGGCTCCTACGTGCAGTACGTC.

There are a few counts of this clonotype. This chain links TRBV6-1 with TRBJ1-5, with TRBD1 matching over 9 bases. The germline V gene encodes CDR1 MNHNS and CDR2 SASEGT. This CDR3 region has 15 residues. Trimming removed 5 bases from V and 3 bases from J; junction bases left unmatched: 5. The chain's CDR3 is CASSRGTGPNQPQHF. As DNA, the CDR3 is TGTGCCAGCAGTCGCGGGACAGGGCCCAATCAGCCCCAGCATTTT.

A few counts support this clonotype. The gene calls are TRBV7-2 and TRBJ1-2, with 7 bases that match TRBD1. This CDR3 has 16 residues. Per germline, CDR1 SGHTA and CDR2 FQGNSA. V shed 2 bases, J shed 3 bases, and the junction held 9 bases outside the gene matches. The CDR3 DNA follows: TGTGCCAGCAGCTTAATGACAGGGAAGGGGGACTATGGCTACACCTTC. This translates into CASSLMTGKGDYGYTF.